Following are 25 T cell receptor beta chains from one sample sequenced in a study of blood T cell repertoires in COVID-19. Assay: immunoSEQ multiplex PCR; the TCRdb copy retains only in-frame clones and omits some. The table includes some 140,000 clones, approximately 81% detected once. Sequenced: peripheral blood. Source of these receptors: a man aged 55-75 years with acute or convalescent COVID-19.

The CDR3 sequence is CASSGTGGNYGYTF. The CDR3 nucleotides are TGTGCCAGCAGCGGGACAGGGGGCAACTATGGCTACACCTTC. The chain employs TRBV9 and TRBJ1-2, with TRBD1 matching 11 bases. This CDR3 has 14 residues. Trimming removed 3 bases from V and 2 bases from J; junction bases left unmatched: 0. Germline CDR1 reads SGDLS; CDR2 reads YYNGEE.

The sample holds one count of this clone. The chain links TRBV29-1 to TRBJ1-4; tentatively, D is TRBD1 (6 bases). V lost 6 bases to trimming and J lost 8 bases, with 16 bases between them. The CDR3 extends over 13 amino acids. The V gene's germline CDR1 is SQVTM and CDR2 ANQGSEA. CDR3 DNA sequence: TGCAGCGTCAGGGACACCCCTGGGGAAAAACTGTTTTTT. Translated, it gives CSVRDTPGEKLFF.

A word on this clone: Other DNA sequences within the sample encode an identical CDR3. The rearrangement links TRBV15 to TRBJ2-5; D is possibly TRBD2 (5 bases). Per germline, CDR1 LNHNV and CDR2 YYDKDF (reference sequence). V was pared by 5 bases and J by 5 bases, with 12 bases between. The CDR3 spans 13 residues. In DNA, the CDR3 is TGTGCCACCAGCGGAGGTCCCCGGGAGACCCAGTACTTC. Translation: CATSGGPRETQYF.

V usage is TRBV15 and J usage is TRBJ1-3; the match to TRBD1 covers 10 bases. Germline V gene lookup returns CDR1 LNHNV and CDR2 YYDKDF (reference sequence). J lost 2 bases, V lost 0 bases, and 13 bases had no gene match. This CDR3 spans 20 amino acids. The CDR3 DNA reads TGTGCCACCAGCAGAGACAGGACAGGGGGACGAACCTTAACTGGAAACACCATATATTTT. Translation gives CATSRDRTGGRTLTGNTIYF.

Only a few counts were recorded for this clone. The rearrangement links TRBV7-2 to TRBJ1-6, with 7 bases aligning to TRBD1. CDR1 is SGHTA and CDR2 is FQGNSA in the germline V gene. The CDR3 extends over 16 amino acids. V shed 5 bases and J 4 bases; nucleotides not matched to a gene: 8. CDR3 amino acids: CASSTPVGQYNSPLHF. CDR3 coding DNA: TGTGCCAGCAGCACACCGGTGGGACAGTATAATTCACCCCTCCACTTT. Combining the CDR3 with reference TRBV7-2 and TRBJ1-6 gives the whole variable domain GAGVSQSPSNKVTEKGKDVELRCDPISGHTALYWYRQSLGQGLEFLIYFQGNSAPDKSGLPSDRFSAERTGGSVSTLTIQRTQQEDSAVYLCASSTPVGQYNSPLHFGNGTRLTVT.

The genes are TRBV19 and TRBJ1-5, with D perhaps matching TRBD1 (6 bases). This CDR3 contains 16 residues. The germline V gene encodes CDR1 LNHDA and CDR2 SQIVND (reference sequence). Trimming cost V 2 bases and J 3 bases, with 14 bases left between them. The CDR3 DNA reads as TGTGCCAGTAGTATACAGGGGCGAACTGACAATCAGCCCCAGCATTTT. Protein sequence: CASSIQGRTDNQPQHF.

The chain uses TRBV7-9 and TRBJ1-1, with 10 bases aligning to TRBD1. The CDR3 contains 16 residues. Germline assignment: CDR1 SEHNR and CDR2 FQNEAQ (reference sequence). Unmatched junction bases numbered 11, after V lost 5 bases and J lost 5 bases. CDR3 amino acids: CASSPPLGQGRTEAFF. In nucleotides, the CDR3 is TGTGCCAGCAGCCCACCCTTGGGACAGGGGCGGACTGAAGCTTTCTTT.

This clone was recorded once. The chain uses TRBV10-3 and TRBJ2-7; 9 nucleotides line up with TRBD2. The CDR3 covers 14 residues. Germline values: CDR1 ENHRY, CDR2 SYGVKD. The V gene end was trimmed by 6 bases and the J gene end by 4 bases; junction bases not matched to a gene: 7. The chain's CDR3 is CAIRGGGAQYEQYF. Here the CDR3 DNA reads TGTGCCATCAGGGGCGGGGGGGCCCAGTACGAGCAGTACTTC.

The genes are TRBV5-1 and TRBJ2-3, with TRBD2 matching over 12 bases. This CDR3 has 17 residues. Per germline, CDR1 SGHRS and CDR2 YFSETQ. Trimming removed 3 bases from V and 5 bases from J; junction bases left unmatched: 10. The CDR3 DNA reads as TGCGCCAGCAGCTGGGGGAGACTAGCGGGAGTTAGAGATACGCAGTATTTT. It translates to CASSWGRLAGVRDTQYF.

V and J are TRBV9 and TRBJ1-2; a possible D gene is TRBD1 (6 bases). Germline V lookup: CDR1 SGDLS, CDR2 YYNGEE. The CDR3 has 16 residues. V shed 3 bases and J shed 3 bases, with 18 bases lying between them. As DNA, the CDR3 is TGTGCCAGCAGCGCCCTTGGGTCAGGGGCTGACTATGGCTACACCTTC. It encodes CASSALGSGADYGYTF.

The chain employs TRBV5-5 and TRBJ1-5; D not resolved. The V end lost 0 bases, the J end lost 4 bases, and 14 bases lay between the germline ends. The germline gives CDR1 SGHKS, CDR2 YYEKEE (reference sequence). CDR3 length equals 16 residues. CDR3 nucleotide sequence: TGTGCCAGCAGCTTGGAGGCGGAAGGCCGAAATCAGCCCCAGCATTTT. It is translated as CASSLEAEGRNQPQHF.

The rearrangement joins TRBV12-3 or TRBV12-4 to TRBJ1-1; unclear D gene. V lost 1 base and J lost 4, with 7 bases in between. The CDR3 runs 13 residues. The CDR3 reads CASSLGEGTEAFF. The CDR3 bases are TGTGCCAGCAGTTTAGGGGAGGGCACTGAAGCTTTCTTT.

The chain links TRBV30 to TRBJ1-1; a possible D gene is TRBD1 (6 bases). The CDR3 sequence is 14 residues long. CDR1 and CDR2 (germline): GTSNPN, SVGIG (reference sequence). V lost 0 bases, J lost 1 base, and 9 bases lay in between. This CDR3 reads CAWSVQGGNTEAFF. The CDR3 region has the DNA TGTGCCTGGAGTGTACAGGGTGGGAACACTGAAGCTTTCTTT.

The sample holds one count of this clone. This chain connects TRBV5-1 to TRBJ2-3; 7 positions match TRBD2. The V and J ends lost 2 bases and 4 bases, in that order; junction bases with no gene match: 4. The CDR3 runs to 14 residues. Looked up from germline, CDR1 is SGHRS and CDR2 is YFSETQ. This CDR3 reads CASSFGGGPDTQYF. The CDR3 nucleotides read TGCGCCAGCAGCTTCGGGGGAGGGCCAGATACGCAGTATTTT.

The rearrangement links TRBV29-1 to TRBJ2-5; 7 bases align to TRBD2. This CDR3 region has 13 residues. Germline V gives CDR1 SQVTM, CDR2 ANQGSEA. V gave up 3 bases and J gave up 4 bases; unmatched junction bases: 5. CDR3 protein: CSVEIGRGETQYF. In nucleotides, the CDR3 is TGCAGCGTTGAGATAGGGAGGGGAGAGACCCAGTACTTC.

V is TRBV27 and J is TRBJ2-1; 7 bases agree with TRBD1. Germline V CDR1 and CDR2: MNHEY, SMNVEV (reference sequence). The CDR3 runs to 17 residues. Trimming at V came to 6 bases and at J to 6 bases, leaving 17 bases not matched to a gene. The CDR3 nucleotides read TGTGCCAGCAGACTCTTGCCGACAGGGAATATGGGCAATGAGCAGTTCTTC. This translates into CASRLLPTGNMGNEQFF.

In nucleotides, the CDR3 is TGCAGCGTTCTCCAAACCGGGACAGGGATTTCCTACGAGCAGTACTTC. Protein: CSVLQTGTGISYEQYF. The chain carries TRBV29-1 and TRBJ2-7; TRBD1 aligns across 9 bases. CDR3 length equals 16 residues. Germline trimming cut 5 bases from V and 1 base from J; bases unmatched to any gene: 12. Germline V gene data show CDR1 as SQVTM and CDR2 as ANQGSEA.

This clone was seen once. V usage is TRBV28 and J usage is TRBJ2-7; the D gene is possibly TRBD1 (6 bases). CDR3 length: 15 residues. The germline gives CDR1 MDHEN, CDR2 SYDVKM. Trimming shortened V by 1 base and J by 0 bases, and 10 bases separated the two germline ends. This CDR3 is CASSLSGGYSYEQYF. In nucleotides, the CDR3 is TGTGCCAGCAGTTTATCTGGGGGCTACTCCTACGAGCAGTACTTC.

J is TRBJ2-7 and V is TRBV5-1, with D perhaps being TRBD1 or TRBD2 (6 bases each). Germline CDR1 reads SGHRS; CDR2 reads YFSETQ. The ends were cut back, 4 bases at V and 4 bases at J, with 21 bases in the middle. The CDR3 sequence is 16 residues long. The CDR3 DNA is TGCGCCAGCAGCATGGGACACTTGGGGGGTTCGTACGAGCAGTACTTC. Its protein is CASSMGHLGGSYEQYF.

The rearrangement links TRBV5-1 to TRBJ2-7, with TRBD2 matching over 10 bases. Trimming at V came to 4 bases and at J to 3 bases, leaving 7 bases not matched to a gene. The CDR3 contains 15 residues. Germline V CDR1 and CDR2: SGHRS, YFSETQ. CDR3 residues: CASSLTASGSYEQYF. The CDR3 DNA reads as TGCGCCAGCAGCCTAACTGCTAGCGGGAGCTACGAGCAGTACTTC.

CDR3 nucleotides: TGTGCCAGCAGCGGGGCAGGGTTTGGGTATGGCTACACCTTC. This translates into CASSGAGFGYGYTF. V gene TRBV7-2 combines with J gene TRBJ1-2, with D maybe TRBD1 (5 bases). CDR1 SGHTA and CDR2 FQGNSA come from the germline V gene. The CDR3 length is 14 residues. V dropped 5 bases and J dropped 5 bases, with 15 bases sitting between them.

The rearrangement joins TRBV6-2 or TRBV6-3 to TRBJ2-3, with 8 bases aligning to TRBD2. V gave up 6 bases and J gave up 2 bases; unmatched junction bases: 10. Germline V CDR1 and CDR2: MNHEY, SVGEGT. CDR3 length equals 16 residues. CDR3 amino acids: CASSRRLALSTDTQYF. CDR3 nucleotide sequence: TGTGCCAGCAGCCGACGACTAGCGCTATCCACAGATACGCAGTATTTT.

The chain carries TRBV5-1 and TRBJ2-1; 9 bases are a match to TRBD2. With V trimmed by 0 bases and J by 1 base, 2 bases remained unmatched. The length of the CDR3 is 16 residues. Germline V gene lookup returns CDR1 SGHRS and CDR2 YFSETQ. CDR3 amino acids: CASSLVSGRSYNEQFF. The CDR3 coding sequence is TGCGCCAGCAGCTTGGTCAGCGGGAGGTCCTACAATGAGCAGTTCTTC.

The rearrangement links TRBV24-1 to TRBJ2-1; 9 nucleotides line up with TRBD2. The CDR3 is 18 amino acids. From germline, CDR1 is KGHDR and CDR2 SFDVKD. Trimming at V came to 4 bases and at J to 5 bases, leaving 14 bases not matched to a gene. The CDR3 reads CATSERGHSGGYDNEQFF. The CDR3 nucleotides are TGTGCCACCAGTGAGAGAGGCCACAGCGGGGGGTATGACAATGAGCAGTTCTTC.

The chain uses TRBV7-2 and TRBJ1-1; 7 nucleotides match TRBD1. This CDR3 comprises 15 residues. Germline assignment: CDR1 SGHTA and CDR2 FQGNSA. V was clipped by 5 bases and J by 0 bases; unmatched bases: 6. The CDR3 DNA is TGTGCCAGCAGCCCGAGACAGGGCCTGAACACTGAAGCTTTCTTT. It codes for CASSPRQGLNTEAFF.